This T cell receptor (beta chain) comes out of a study of cytomegalovirus exposure and HLA in healthy donors. 60 Vbeta and 13 Jbeta primers were used in PCR. The method was immunoSEQ multiplex PCR; TCRdb's version includes in-frame clones alone and lacks a portion of them. Among over 120,000 clones, 70% to 85% were seen once, and the ten largest hold 1.4%. The germline gives CDR1 SGHVS, CDR2 FQNEAQ. This CDR3 is built from 14 residues. Deletions cut 8 bases from V and 7 bases from J, with 17 bases between. The study, taken as a whole, reports: Among the sequence variants, a highly shared cluster was likely an artifact of sequencing.

A note on this clone: As yet, its antigen is unknown.

The receptor's source is a man aged 25 to 45 in good health and CMV-seropositive. The rearrangement uses TRBV7-8 and TRBJ2-2, with a possible D match to TRBD1 (6 bases). Source material: PBMCs. The CDR3 DNA reads as TGTGCCAGCCAACCCTACAGGGCCGGCGGGGAGCTGTTTTTT. The encoded protein is CASQPYRAGGELFF. The full variable domain, in which reference TRBV7-8 and TRBJ2-2 provide the parts outside the CDR3, is GAGVSQSPRYKVAKRGQDVALRCDPISGHVSLFWYQQALGQGPEFLTYFQNEAQLDKSGLPSDRFFAERPEGSVSTLKIQRTQQEDSAVYLCASQPYRAGGELFFGEGSRLTVL.